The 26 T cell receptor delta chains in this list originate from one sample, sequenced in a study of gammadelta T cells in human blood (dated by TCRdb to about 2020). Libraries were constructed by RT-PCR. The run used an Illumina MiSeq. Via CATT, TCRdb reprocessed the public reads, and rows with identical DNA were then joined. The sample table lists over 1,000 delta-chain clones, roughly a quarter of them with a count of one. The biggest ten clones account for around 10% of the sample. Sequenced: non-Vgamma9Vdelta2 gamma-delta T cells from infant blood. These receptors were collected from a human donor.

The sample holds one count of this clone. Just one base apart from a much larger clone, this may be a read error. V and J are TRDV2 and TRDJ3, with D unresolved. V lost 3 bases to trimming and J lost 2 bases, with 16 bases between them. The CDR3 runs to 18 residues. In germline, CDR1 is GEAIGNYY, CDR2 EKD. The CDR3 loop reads CACDFRPGCPWDTRQMFF. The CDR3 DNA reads TGTGCCTGTGACTTCCGCCCGGGGTGCCCCTGGGACACCCGACAGATGTTTTTC.

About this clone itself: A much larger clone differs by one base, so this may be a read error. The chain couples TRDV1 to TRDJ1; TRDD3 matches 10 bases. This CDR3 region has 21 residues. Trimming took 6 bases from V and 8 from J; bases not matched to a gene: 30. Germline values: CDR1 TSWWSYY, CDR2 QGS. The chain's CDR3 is CALGVIGLPRVWGIIGEKLIF. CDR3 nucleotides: TGTGCTCTTGGAGTTATAGGCCTTCCTAGAGTCTGGGGGATAATTGGGGAAAAACTCATCTTT.

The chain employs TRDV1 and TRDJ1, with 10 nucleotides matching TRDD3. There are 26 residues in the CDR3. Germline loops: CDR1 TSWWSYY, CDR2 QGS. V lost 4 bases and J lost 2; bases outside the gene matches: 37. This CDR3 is CALGGGFLLLGRLNWGIHRRTDKLIF. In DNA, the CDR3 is TGTGCTCTTGGGGGTGGCTTCCTTCTTTTGGGGAGATTGAACTGGGGGATTCACCGGAGAACCGATAAACTCATCTTT.

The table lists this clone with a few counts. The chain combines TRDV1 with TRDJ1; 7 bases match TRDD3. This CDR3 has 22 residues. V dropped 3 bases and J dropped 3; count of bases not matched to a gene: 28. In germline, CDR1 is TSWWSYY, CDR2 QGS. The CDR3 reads CALGDPRPSNRWGLMYPDKLIF. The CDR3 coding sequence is TGTGCTCTTGGGGATCCCCGGCCTTCGAATCGCTGGGGGCTCATGTACCCCGATAAACTCATCTTT.

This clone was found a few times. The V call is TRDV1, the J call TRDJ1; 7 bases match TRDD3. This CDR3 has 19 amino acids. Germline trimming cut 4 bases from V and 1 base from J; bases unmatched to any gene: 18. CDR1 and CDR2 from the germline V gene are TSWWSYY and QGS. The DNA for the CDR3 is TGTGCTCTTGGGGGCTCACTGGGGTACTGGGGAATTAGCACCGATAAACTCATCTTT. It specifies CALGGSLGYWGISTDKLIF.

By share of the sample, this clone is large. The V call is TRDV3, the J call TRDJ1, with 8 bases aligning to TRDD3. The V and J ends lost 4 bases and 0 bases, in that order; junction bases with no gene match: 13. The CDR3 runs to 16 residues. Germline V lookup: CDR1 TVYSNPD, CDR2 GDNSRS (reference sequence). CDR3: CASRPPYWGYTDKLIF. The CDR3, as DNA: TGTGCCTCGCGGCCGCCCTACTGGGGGTACACCGATAAACTCATCTTT.

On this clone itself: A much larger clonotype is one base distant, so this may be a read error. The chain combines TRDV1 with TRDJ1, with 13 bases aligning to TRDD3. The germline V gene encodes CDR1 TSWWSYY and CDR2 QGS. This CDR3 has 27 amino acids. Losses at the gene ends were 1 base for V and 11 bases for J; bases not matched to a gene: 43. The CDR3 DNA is TGTGCTCTTGGGGAACATATCCCTAAGCGTCTCGAGCGTACTGGGGATCTCGAGCGTACTGGGGGATACGCCCTCATCTTT. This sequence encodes CALGEHIPKRLERTGDLERTGGYALIF.

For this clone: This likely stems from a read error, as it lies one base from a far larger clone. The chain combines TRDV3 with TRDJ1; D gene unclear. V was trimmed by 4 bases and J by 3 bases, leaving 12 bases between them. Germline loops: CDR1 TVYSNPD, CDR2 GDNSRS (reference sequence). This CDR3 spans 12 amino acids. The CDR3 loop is CACPGAADKLIF. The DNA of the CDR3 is TGTGCCTGCCCAGGGGCCGCCGATAAACTCATCTTT.

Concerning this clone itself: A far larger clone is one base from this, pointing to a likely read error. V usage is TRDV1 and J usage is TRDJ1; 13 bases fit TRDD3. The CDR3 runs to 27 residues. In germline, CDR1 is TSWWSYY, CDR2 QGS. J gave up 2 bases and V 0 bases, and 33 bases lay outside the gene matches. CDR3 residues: CALGELRLTLILGDTHILLRGTDKLIF. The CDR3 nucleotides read TGTGCTCTTGGGGAACTTCGGCTCACCCTAATACTGGGGGATACGCATATCCTACTGAGAGGTACCGATAAACTCATCTTT.

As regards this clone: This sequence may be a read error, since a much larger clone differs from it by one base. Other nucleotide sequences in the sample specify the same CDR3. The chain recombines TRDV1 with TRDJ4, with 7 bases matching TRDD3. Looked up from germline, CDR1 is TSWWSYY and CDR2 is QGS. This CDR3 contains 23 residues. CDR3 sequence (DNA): TGTGCTCTTGGGGAACTCGCTTGGGGTGGAGGACCCCGTGGGGGACGCCCGGCCAGACCACTGATCTTT. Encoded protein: CALGELAWGGGPRGGRPARPLIF.

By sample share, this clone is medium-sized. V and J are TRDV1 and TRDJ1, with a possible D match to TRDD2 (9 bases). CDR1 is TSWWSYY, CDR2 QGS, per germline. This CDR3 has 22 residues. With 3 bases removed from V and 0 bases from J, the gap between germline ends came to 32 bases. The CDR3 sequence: CALGDSPSYRYWGLKYTDKLIF. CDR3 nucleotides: TGTGCTCTTGGGGATTCACCTTCCTACAGATACTGGGGGCTAAAGTACACCGATAAACTCATCTTT.

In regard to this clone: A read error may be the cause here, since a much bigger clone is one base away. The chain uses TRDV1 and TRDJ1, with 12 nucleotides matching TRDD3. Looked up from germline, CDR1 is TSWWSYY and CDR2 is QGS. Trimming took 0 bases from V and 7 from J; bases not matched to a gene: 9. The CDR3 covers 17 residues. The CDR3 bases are TGTGCTCTTGGGGAACTAGCTTGGCCTGGGGGATACGCTAAACTCATCTTT. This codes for CALGELAWPGGYAKLIF.

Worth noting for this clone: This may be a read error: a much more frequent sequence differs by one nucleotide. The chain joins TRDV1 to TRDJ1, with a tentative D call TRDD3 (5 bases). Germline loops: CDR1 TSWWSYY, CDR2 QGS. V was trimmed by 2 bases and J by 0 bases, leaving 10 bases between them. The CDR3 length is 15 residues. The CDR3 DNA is TGTGCTCTTGGGGAAGTCGGGGGGTACACCGATAAACTCATCTTT. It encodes CALGEVGGYTDKLIF.

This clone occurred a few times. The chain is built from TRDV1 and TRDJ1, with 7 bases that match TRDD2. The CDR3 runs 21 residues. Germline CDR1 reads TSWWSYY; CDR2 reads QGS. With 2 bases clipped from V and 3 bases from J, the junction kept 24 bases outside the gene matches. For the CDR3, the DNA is TGTGCTCTTGGGGAAAGACGTTTCCTACCATTTCTACATAAAGGGTCCGATAAACTCATCTTT. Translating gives CALGERRFLPFLHKGSDKLIF.

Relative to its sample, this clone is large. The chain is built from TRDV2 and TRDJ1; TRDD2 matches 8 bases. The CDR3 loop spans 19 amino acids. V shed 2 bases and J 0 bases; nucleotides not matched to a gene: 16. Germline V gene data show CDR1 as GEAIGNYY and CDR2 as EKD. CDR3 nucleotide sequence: TGTGCCTGTGACAACTTCCTACAGGGGACAAGGTCCTACACCGATAAACTCATCTTT. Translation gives CACDNFLQGTRSYTDKLIF.

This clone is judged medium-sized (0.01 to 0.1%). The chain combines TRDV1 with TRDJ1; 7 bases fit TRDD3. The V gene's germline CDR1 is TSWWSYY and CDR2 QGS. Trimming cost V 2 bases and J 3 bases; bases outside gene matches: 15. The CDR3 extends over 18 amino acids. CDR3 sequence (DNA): TGTGCTCTTGGGGAAGTCCCTGGGAGTACTGGGGCCCCCGATAAACTCATCTTT. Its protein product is CALGEVPGSTGAPDKLIF.

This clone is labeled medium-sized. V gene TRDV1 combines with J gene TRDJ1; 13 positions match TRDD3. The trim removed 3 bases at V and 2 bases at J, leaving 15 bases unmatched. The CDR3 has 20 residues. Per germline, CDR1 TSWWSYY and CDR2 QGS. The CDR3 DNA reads TGTGCTCTTGGGGAGTTCGAAATACTGGGGGATACGCGTGAAACCGATAAACTCATCTTT. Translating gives CALGEFEILGDTRETDKLIF.

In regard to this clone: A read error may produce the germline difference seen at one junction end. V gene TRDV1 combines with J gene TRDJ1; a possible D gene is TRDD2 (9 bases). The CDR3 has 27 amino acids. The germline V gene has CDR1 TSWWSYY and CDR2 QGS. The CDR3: CARGEPGPSYVSSAGGPLPLYTDKLIF. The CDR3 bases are TGTGCTCGTGGGGAACCCGGCCCTTCCTACGTTTCCTCGGCTGGGGGACCCCTTCCCTTGTACACCGATAAACTCATCTTT.

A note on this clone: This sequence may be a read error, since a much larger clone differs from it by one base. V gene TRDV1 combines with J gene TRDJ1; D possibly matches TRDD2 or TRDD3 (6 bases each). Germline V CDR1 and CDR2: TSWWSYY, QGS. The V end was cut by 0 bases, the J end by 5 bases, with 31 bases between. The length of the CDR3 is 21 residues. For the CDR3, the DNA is TGTGCTCTTGGGGAACTCAGCCTTCCCTCACTGGTGGGATATAGGAGAGATAAACTCATCTTT. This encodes CALGELSLPSLVGYRRDKLIF.

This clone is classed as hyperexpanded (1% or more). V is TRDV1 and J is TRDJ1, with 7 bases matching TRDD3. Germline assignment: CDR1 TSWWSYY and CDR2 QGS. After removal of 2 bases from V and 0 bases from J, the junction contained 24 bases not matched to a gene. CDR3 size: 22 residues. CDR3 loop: CALGEVVSLPTGEPRDTDKLIF. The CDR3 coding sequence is TGTGCTCTTGGGGAAGTGGTCTCCCTACCTACTGGGGAACCACGGGACACCGATAAACTCATCTTT.

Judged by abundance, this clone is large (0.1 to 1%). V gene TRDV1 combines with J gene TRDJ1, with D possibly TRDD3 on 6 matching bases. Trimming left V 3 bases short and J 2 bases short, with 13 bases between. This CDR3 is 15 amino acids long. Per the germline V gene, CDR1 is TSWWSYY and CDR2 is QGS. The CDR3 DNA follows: TGTGCTCTTGGGGAGATCCGGGGATGGACCGATAAACTCATCTTT. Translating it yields CALGEIRGWTDKLIF.

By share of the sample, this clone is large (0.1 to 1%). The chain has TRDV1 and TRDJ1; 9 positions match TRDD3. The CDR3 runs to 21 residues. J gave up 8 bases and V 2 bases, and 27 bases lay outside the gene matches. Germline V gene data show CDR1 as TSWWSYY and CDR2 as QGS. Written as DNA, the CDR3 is TGTGCTCTTGGGGAATCGGACCCCCCATACTTCCCGTTCTGGGGGATTACCAAACTCATCTTT. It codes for CALGESDPPYFPFWGITKLIF.

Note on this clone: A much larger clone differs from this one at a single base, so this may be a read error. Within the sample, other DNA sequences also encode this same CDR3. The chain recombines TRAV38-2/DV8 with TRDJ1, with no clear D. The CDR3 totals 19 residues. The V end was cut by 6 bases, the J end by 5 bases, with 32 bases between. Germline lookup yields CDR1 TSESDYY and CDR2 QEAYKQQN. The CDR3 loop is CAYKGLLSPSTPLGDKLIF. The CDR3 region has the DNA TGTGCTTATAAAGGTCTACTCTCCCCGAGTACCCCATTAGGTGATAAACTCATCTTT.

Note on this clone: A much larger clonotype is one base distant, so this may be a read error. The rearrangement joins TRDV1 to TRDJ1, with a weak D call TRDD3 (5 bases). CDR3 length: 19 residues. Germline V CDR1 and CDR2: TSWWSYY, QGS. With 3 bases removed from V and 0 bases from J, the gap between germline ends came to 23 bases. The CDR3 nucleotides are TGTGCTCTTGGGGATATTAGGGAATGTCGGGGGTTGTACACCGATAAACTCATCTTT. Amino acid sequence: CALGDIRECRGLYTDKLIF.

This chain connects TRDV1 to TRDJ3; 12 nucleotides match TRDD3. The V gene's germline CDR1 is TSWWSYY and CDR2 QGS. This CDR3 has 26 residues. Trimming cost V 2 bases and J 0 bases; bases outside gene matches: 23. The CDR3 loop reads CALGEGLPTNPVLGDTYSWDTRQMFF. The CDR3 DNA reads TGTGCTCTTGGGGAAGGCCTTCCTACTAACCCGGTACTGGGGGATACTTACTCCTGGGACACCCGACAGATGTTTTTC.

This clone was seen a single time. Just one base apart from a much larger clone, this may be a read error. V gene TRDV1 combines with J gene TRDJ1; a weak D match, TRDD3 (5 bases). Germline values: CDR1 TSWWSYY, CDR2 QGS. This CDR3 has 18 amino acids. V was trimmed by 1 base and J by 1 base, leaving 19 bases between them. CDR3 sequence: CALGEPRRYRSSTDKLIF. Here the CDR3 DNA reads TGTGCTCTTGGGGAACCGCGGCGATACCGCTCCTCCACCGATAAACTCATCTTT.